This T cell receptor beta chain was recorded in a study of shared clonotypes between healthy human individuals. Of note for this clone: Antigen: not known.

CDR1 and CDR2 (germline): SEHNR, FQNEAQ (reference sequence). V lost 5 bases to trimming and J lost 0 bases, with 5 bases between them. The CDR3 is made up of 13 amino acids. Notes on the study in general: Larger richness was generally estimated for naive than memory subsets.

Deep was the level at which the assay was run. The assay was immunoSEQ multiplex PCR, and TCRdb's table has in-frame clones only and misses some. Of about 710,000 clones detected, around 73% appear once; the ten largest clones hold about 1.8%. This chain connects TRBV7-9 to TRBJ1-3; D is unclear. The clonotype comes from a woman under 40 in good health. Specimen: memory CD4+ T cells sorted from blood. Subset in this sample: CD45RA-negative fraction. The CDR3 reads CASSRASGNTIYF. The CDR3 DNA sequence: TGTGCCAGCAGCCGGGCCTCTGGAAACACCATATATTTT.